A single sample is the source of the 14 T cell receptor beta chains below, sequenced in a study of cytomegalovirus exposure and HLA in healthy donors. Vbeta (60) and Jbeta (13) primers were used in the PCR. The data were produced by immunoSEQ multiplex PCR, yet TCRdb's version contains in-frame clones alone and is incomplete. The data contain under 100,000 clones, roughly a tenth of them singletons. Input material: PBMCs. These receptors all stem from a man aged 60-69 years in good health and CMV-seropositive.

The chain couples TRBV6-5 to TRBJ2-2; weak D call: TRBD2 (5 bases). V was trimmed by 0 bases and J by 2 bases, leaving 10 bases between them. Germline CDR1 MNHEY, CDR2 SVGAGI. The CDR3 is 16 amino acids. In nucleotides, the CDR3 is TGTGCCAGCAGTTACTCGAGGACTTCTAACACCGGGGAGCTGTTTTTT. Translated, it gives CASSYSRTSNTGELFF.

This chain links TRBV5-1 with TRBJ2-1; no firm D call. Trimming pared 0 bases from V and 1 base from J, leaving 8 bases between. From germline, CDR1 is SGHRS and CDR2 YFSETQ. The CDR3 runs 15 residues. The CDR3 DNA reads TGCGCCAGCAGCTTGGATCCTGCGTCCTACAATGAGCAGTTCTTC. It encodes CASSLDPASYNEQFF.

This rearrangement joins TRBV28 to TRBJ2-7; 8 bases are a match to TRBD2. The V gene end was trimmed by 6 bases and the J gene end by 2 bases; junction bases not matched to a gene: 9. CDR1 and CDR2 from the germline V gene are MDHEN and SYDVKM. The CDR3 is 15 residues long. CDR3 DNA: TGTGCCAGCAGGTTGTCACTAGCGGTAACCTACGAGCAGTACTTC. This gives the protein CASRLSLAVTYEQYF.

The J gene is TRBJ1-5, the V gene TRBV10-3, with D unresolved. V was clipped by 6 bases and J by 0 bases, with 6 bases between them. The CDR3 is 13 amino acids. The V gene's germline CDR1 is ENHRY and CDR2 SYGVKD. As DNA, the CDR3 is TGTGCCATCAGGTTAGATAGCAATCAGCCCCAGCATTTT. Translated: CAIRLDSNQPQHF.

This clone was picked up a small number of times. This sequence joins TRBV9 and TRBJ2-1; perhaps TRBD2 as D (5 bases). The CDR3 spans 16 residues. CDR1 and CDR2 from the germline V gene are SGDLS and YYNGEE. The V gene lost 4 bases and the J gene lost 3 bases, with 17 bases spanning the gap. The CDR3, as DNA: TGTGCCAGCAGCTTCCGGACTTCCCTGAACTACAATGAGCAGTTCTTC. The encoded protein is CASSFRTSLNYNEQFF.

The V gene is TRBV11-2, the J gene TRBJ1-6; a possible D gene is TRBD1 (5 bases). The CDR3 is 15 amino acids. Per the germline V gene, CDR1 is SGHAT and CDR2 is FQNNGV. Trimming took off 4 bases at V and 10 bases at J, with 17 bases between the two ends. The CDR3 loop is CASSSLGGSGSPLHF. The CDR3 nucleotides read TGTGCCAGCAGCTCCTTGGGGGGGTCGGGATCACCCCTCCACTTT.

The CDR3 protein is CASRPTGFLGCDTQYF. The CDR3 nucleotides are TGTGCCAGCAGACCTACAGGGTTCCTGGGTTGCGATACGCAGTATTTT. The chain recombines TRBV21-1 with TRBJ2-3; TRBD1 is the table's D call, not checked against the DNA. TRBV21-1 is a pseudogene. The CDR3 consists of 16 residues.

This chain connects TRBV28 to TRBJ1-5; D is uncertain. V shed 8 bases and J shed 3 bases, with 11 bases lying between them. CDR1 and CDR2 from the germline V gene are MDHEN and SYDVKM. The CDR3 runs to 13 residues. DNA for the CDR3: TGTGCCAGCTTGACGGACTTCAATCAGCCCCAGCATTTT. As protein: CASLTDFNQPQHF.

This clone showed up just a few times. V usage is TRBV29-1 and J usage is TRBJ1-2; D is unresolved. The germline V and J ends were trimmed by 7 bases and 4 bases, with 10 bases remaining between them. Germline lookup yields CDR1 SQVTM and CDR2 ANQGSEA. The CDR3 spans 11 residues. Written as DNA, the CDR3 is TGCAGCGAAACATCGGGCTATGGCTACACCTTC. It translates to CSETSGYGYTF.

V gene TRBV27 combines with J gene TRBJ2-4; 10 positions agree with TRBD1. The trim removed 5 bases at V and 7 bases at J, leaving 5 bases unmatched. The CDR3 is 14 amino acids. Germline CDR1 and CDR2: MNHEY and SMNVEV (reference sequence). This CDR3 is CASSLRQGANIQYF. DNA for the CDR3: TGTGCCAGCAGTCTACGACAGGGGGCGAACATTCAGTACTTC.

This clone was seen a few times. The chain joins TRBV6-5 to TRBJ2-5; perhaps TRBD1 as D (9 bases). V was cut by 0 bases and J by 9 bases, with 20 bases left in between. CDR3 length equals 16 residues. From germline, CDR1 is MNHEY and CDR2 SVGAGI. The CDR3 sequence: CASSYSLQGAREAQYF. Written as DNA, the CDR3 is TGTGCCAGCAGTTACTCATTACAGGGGGCGCGGGAGGCCCAGTACTTC.

The chain joins TRBV28 to TRBJ1-1; D unresolved. Germline CDR1 is MDHEN and CDR2 is SYDVKM. Trimming removed 10 bases at V and 3 bases at J, with 9 bases between. CDR3 length: 11 amino acids. The CDR3 reads CATTLDTEAFF. CDR3 DNA: TGTGCCACCACCCTAGACACTGAAGCTTTCTTT.

This chain links TRBV11-2 with TRBJ2-7; TRBD1 matches 8 bases. Germline V gene sequence: CDR1 SGHAT, CDR2 FQNNGV. Germline trimming cut 5 bases from V and 4 bases from J; bases unmatched to any gene: 10. The CDR3 is made up of 15 amino acids. The CDR3, as DNA: TGTGCCAGCAGCCCGGGGACAGGAGTAGTATACGAGCAGTACTTC. It translates to CASSPGTGVVYEQYF.

The table lists this clone with a few counts. The chain combines TRBV5-4 with TRBJ2-1; the match to TRBD1 covers 8 bases. This CDR3 has 14 residues. Per germline, CDR1 SGHNT and CDR2 YYREEE (reference sequence). Unmatched junction bases numbered 9, after V lost 7 bases and J lost 6 bases. This CDR3 reads CASPGQGRGNEQFF. Here the CDR3 DNA reads TGTGCCAGCCCTGGACAGGGAAGAGGCAATGAGCAGTTCTTC.